The clone carrying this TCR beta chain was detected once. Its target is not known. This sample is part of a study of glioma-infiltrating T cells after dendritic cell vaccination. About the study: Autologous tumor lysate-pulsed dendritic cell vaccination was given between about 2002 and 2012.

Amplification used 60 V beta primers and 13 J beta primers. Clones were read by immunoSEQ multiplex PCR, and TCRdb kept only the in-frame ones, dropping some. The sample shows roughly 100,000 clones, nearly 90% of them seen only once. This CDR3 region has 13 residues. V lost 2 bases to trimming and J lost 5 bases, with 10 bases between them. The germline CDR1 and CDR2 sequences are SGHRS and YFSETQ. Study-wide results and limits: Few patients contributed both blood and tumor specimens.

Indicated time point: after dendritic cell vaccination, including at tumor progression/relapse. The sequenced sample was blood, obtained after dendritic cell vaccination. This clonotype was obtained from a human donor with glioblastoma. This chain uses TRBV5-1 with TRBJ2-5; D ambiguous. The CDR3 sequence: CASSLEVWETQYF. The DNA for the CDR3 is TGCGCCAGCAGCTTAGAGGTGTGGGAGACCCAGTACTTC.